This T cell receptor (beta chain) was observed in a study of blood T cell repertoires in COVID-19. The wider study: COVID-19 samples, acute and convalescent, were from the United States, Italy and Spain. PBMCs, B-cell-depleted T cells, or T cells provided the cDNA or gDNA that made up the material.

Clones were sequenced by immunoSEQ multiplex PCR, and TCRdb holds only the in-frame ones, with some missing. The sample yields over 200,000 clones, 75% to 90% seen once. CDR3 length equals 19 residues. J lost 2 bases, V lost 0 bases, and 15 bases had no gene match. Germline V lookup: CDR1 LGHDT, CDR2 YNNKEL (reference sequence). This clonotype originated in a human donor in a cohort sampled during active COVID-19. The chain joins TRBV3-1 (or the pseudogene TRBV3-2) to TRBJ2-5; TRBD2 agrees at 7 bases. The sample consisted of peripheral blood. The CDR3 DNA is TGTGCCAGCAGCCAAGATGGGGTGAGAGTAGCGGGTGATCAAGAGACCCAGTACTTC. Protein: CASSQDGVRVAGDQETQYF.